The 27 T cell receptor beta chains given below trace back to one sample, sequenced in a study of T-cell reconstitution after alpha-beta-depleted transplantation in children (TCRdb year 2016). The library was built by means of PCR. The sequencing machine was an Illumina HiSeq 2500. TCR libraries were prepared with molecular barcoding, using unique molecular identifiers to normalize TCRbeta repertoire quantification. TCRdb ran its own pipeline on the public reads, namely fastp trimming at Q25 and MiXCR clone calling, and kept in-frame beta chains. Each record represents a unique CDR3 protein, reported with the most common genes and DNA among its rows. The sample has almost 400,000 distinct CDR3 sequences on record, about 20% of them singletons. The top ten constitute approximately 3.9% of the sample. This specimen consisted of PBMCs from the stem cell graft donor, obtained from the stem cell graft. The receptors here all came from a human donor who donated a stem cell graft to a child with acute myeloid leukemia.

This clonotype was seen more than once but under ten times. CDR3 DNA sequence: TGTGCCAGCAGCCGAAGGGCTGATGAGCAGTTCTTC. Its protein product is CASSRRADEQFF. This sequence joins TRBV3-1 and TRBJ2-1; D is uncertain. This CDR3 is 12 amino acids long. CDR1 is LGHDT and CDR2 is YNNKEL in the germline V gene (reference sequence). V lost 4 bases to trimming and J lost 8 bases, with 9 bases between them.

This clonotype was picked up many times. This sequence joins TRBV20-1 and TRBJ2-1; 10 bases are shared with TRBD2. This CDR3 has 13 residues. V trimming: 3 bases; J trimming: 6 bases; junction bases outside the gene matches: 2. Germline V gives CDR1 DFQATT, CDR2 SNEGSKA (reference sequence). The CDR3 loop is CSASSGRANEQFF. CDR3 DNA sequence: TGCAGTGCTAGCAGCGGGAGGGCCAATGAGCAGTTCTTC.

This chain uses TRBV7-6 with TRBJ2-3; TRBD1 agrees at 7 bases. The germline V gene has CDR1 SGHVS and CDR2 FNYEAQ. The length of the CDR3 is 16 residues. V dropped 5 bases and J dropped 0; count of bases not matched to a gene: 8. The CDR3 sequence is CASSARTGLSTDTQYF. Here the CDR3 DNA reads TGTGCCAGCAGCGCACGGACAGGTCTAAGCACAGATACGCAGTATTTT.

This clonotype was counted a few times. The chain has TRBV7-2 and TRBJ2-7; 8 positions match TRBD1. Germline V gene lookup returns CDR1 SGHTA and CDR2 FQGNSA. V trimming: 5 bases; J trimming: 2 bases; junction bases outside the gene matches: 11. The CDR3 consists of 16 residues. The CDR3 DNA sequence: TGTGCCAGCAGCCTAACCTTCGGACAGGGTACCTACGAGCAGTACTTC. Encoded protein: CASSLTFGQGTYEQYF.

The V and J genes are TRBV7-3 and TRBJ2-1, with TRBD2 identical over 9 bases. CDR3 length: 16 amino acids. Per the germline V gene, CDR1 is SGHTA and CDR2 is FQGTGA. V dropped 1 base and J dropped 7; count of bases not matched to a gene: 8. CDR3 nucleotide sequence: TGTGCCAGCAGCTTAAATGGCGGGAGGGCACTGAATGAGCAGTTCTTC. Its translation is CASSLNGGRALNEQFF.

The chain uses TRBV7-3 and TRBJ2-3; D is unclear. CDR1 and CDR2 from the germline V gene are SGHTA and FQGTGA. CDR3 length: 11 residues. Trimming shortened V by 5 bases and J by 4 bases, and 4 bases separated the two germline ends. The CDR3: CASSISDTQYF. The DNA of the CDR3 is TGTGCCAGCAGCATCTCAGATACGCAGTATTTT.

The chain has TRBV27 and TRBJ2-7; D may be TRBD2 (5 bases). This CDR3 comprises 14 residues. Germline CDR1 and CDR2: MNHEY and SMNVEV (reference sequence). V lost 3 bases, J lost 0 bases, and 9 bases lay in between. The DNA for the CDR3 is TGTGCCAGCAGTTTTCTCAGCGGCTCCTACGAGCAGTACTTC. Protein: CASSFLSGSYEQYF.

This clonotype is a singleton in its sample. The chain joins TRBV28 to TRBJ2-7; 9 bases align to TRBD2. The CDR3 length is 15 residues. CDR1 MDHEN and CDR2 SYDVKM come from the germline V gene. V lost 2 bases, J lost 5 bases, and 7 bases stayed unmatched. The CDR3 region has the DNA TGTGCCAGCAGTTTAACGGCGGGAGGGTGGGACGAGCAGTACTTC. It translates to CASSLTAGGWDEQYF.

The V call is TRBV20-1, the J call TRBJ2-5; 11 positions match TRBD2. The CDR3 contains 15 residues. The germline V gene has CDR1 DFQATT and CDR2 SNEGSKA (reference sequence). V lost 5 bases and J lost 5; bases outside the gene matches: 10. The CDR3 is CSAPMTSGVQETQYF. DNA of the CDR3: TGCAGTGCTCCGATGACTAGCGGGGTCCAGGAGACCCAGTACTTC.

The chain carries TRBV4-1 and TRBJ2-2; 10 nucleotides match TRBD2. Germline CDR1 reads MGHRA; CDR2 reads YSYEKL. The CDR3 totals 17 residues. Trimming cost V 1 base and J 2 bases; bases outside gene matches: 4. The CDR3 bases are TGCGCCAGCAGCCAAGGGACTAGCGGTCACAACACCGGGGAGCTGTTTTTT. This encodes CASSQGTSGHNTGELFF.

The chain links TRBV12-3 or TRBV12-4 to TRBJ2-7; TRBD1 matches 7 bases. V dropped 6 bases and J dropped 3; count of bases not matched to a gene: 11. The CDR3 extends over 15 amino acids. CDR3 region: CASSPPRTGFYEQYF. Here the CDR3 DNA reads TGTGCCAGCAGCCCACCTAGGACAGGATTCTACGAGCAGTACTTC.

The rearrangement uses TRBV6-2 or TRBV6-3 and TRBJ1-4, with 7 bases matching TRBD1. J gave up 3 bases and V 6 bases, and 4 bases lay outside the gene matches. The CDR3 runs 14 residues. Germline assignment: CDR1 MNHEY and CDR2 SVGEGT. The CDR3 loop reads CASRFGTANEKLFF. The CDR3 coding sequence is TGTGCCAGCAGATTCGGGACAGCTAATGAAAAACTGTTTTTT.

In its sample, this clonotype was seen a few times. J is TRBJ2-1 and V is TRBV25-1; D might be TRBD2 (5 bases). Looked up from germline, CDR1 is MGHDK and CDR2 is SYGVNS. The V gene lost 3 bases and the J gene lost 3 bases, with 9 bases spanning the gap. CDR3 length: 14 amino acids. CDR3 amino acids: CASSETGNYNEQFF. The CDR3 DNA is TGTGCCAGCAGTGAGACCGGGAACTACAATGAGCAGTTCTTC.

This clonotype was seen ten or more times. This chain connects TRBV10-3 to TRBJ1-1; D ambiguous. From germline, CDR1 is ENHRY and CDR2 SYGVKD. There are 13 residues in the CDR3. Trimming left V 5 bases short and J 0 bases short, with 7 bases between. CDR3 nucleotide sequence: TGTGCCATCAGTCAGGAGATGAACACTGAAGCTTTCTTT. Translated, it gives CAISQEMNTEAFF.

This clonotype was counted a few times. This chain uses TRBV28 with TRBJ2-5, with TRBD2 matching 7 bases. The CDR3 contains 17 residues. CDR1 MDHEN and CDR2 SYDVKM come from the germline V gene. Unmatched junction bases numbered 13, after V lost 6 bases and J lost 0 bases. CDR3 sequence: CASSPLMGGSYQETQYF. DNA of the CDR3: TGTGCCAGCAGCCCCCTAATGGGCGGGAGTTACCAAGAGACCCAGTACTTC.

The genes are TRBV7-2 and TRBJ2-3, with TRBD2 matching 7 bases. J lost 3 bases, V lost 7 bases, and 13 bases had no gene match. The germline V gene encodes CDR1 SGHTA and CDR2 FQGNSA. The CDR3 consists of 16 residues. The CDR3 region has the DNA TGTGCCAGCACCTTCCCGTTGGGGGAGGGTACAGATACGCAGTATTTT. Translated: CASTFPLGEGTDTQYF.

The rearrangement joins TRBV5-8 to TRBJ2-1, with D possibly TRBD1 on 5 matching bases. This CDR3 has 15 amino acids. V lost 0 bases and J 3 bases, leaving 10 bases between the germline ends. Germline V gene sequence: CDR1 SGHTS, CDR2 YDEGEE. Here the CDR3 DNA reads TGTGCCAGCAGCTTGGCAGGGCTGGACTACAATGAGCAGTTCTTC. Its protein product is CASSLAGLDYNEQFF. Full variable domain (missing parts from reference TRBV5-8 and TRBJ2-1): EAGVTQSPTHLIKTRGQQATLRCSPISGHTSVYWYQQALGLGLQFLLWYDEGEERNRGNFPPRFSGRQFPNYSSELNVNALELEDSALYLCASSLAGLDYNEQFFGPGTRLTVL.

This clonotype was seen repeatedly, ten times or more. This chain links TRBV20-1 with TRBJ2-1; 7 bases are shared with TRBD2. V lost 6 bases, J lost 0 bases, and 8 bases stayed unmatched. CDR3 size: 15 residues. The germline gives CDR1 DFQATT, CDR2 SNEGSKA (reference sequence). The CDR3 DNA reads as TGCAGTGCCAGCTCAGGGAGGGCCTCCTACAATGAGCAGTTCTTC. Encoded protein: CSASSGRASYNEQFF.

In regard to this clonotype: The junction shows a germline mismatch at one end, possibly a read error. The chain joins TRBV7-9 to TRBJ2-1; D uncertain. Germline V CDR1 and CDR2: SEHNR, FQNEAQ (reference sequence). This CDR3 has 15 residues. CDR3 nucleotide sequence: TGTGCCAGCAGCCCAGGACGGAGCTCCTACGATGAGCAGTTCTTC. Its protein is CASSPGRSSYDEQFF.

The chain uses TRBV7-9 and TRBJ1-1; weak D call: TRBD1 (5 bases). CDR1 is SEHNR, CDR2 FQNEAQ, per germline (reference sequence). The CDR3 is 14 residues long. V was clipped by 2 bases and J by 3 bases, with 10 bases between them. The CDR3 coding sequence is TGTGCCAGCAGCTTAAGTGTGGGGGACACTGAAGCTTTCTTT. It yields the protein CASSLSVGDTEAFF. The full variable domain, its missing parts supplied by reference TRBV7-9 and TRBJ1-1, is DTGVSQNPRHKITKRGQNVTFRCDPISEHNRLYWYRQTLGQGPEFLTYFQNEAQLEKSRLLSDRFSAERPKGSFSTLEIQRTEQGDSAMYLCASSLSVGDTEAFFGQGTRLTVV.

This rearrangement joins TRBV15 to TRBJ2-2; a weak D match, TRBD2 (5 bases). This CDR3 region has 16 residues. V was trimmed by 5 bases and J by 2 bases, leaving 15 bases between them. In germline, CDR1 is LNHNV, CDR2 YYDKDF (reference sequence). CDR3 loop: CATSRTGLKNTGELFF. CDR3 sequence (DNA): TGTGCCACCAGCCGAACCGGACTGAAAAACACCGGGGAGCTGTTTTTT.

Sample share makes this clonotype medium-sized. This chain connects TRBV20-1 to TRBJ2-1, with D hard to call. The germline V gene has CDR1 DFQATT and CDR2 SNEGSKA (reference sequence). V gave up 0 bases and J gave up 0 bases, with 9 bases separating them. The CDR3 is 15 amino acids. CDR3 sequence reads: CSARDLESSYNEQFF. Written as DNA, the CDR3 is TGCAGTGCTAGAGATTTGGAGAGCTCCTACAATGAGCAGTTCTTC.

The chain carries TRBV15 and TRBJ2-4; tentatively, D is TRBD1 (6 bases). The CDR3 is made up of 17 amino acids. Germline CDR1 LNHNV, CDR2 YYDKDF (reference sequence). The ends were cut back, 1 base at V and 2 bases at J, with 15 bases in the middle. The CDR3 DNA is TGTGCCACCAGCAGAGCCCTCCGGGACATAACCAAAAACATTCAGTACTTC. Translating gives CATSRALRDITKNIQYF.

This clonotype has more than one count but fewer than ten. A read error may account for a junction end that differs from germline. This chain connects TRBV7-2 to TRBJ2-7; no definite D call. CDR1 and CDR2 from the germline V gene are SGHTA and FQGNSA. The CDR3 has 13 amino acids. The CDR3 sequence: CASSFGFGYEQYF. CDR3 coding DNA: TGTGCCAGCAGCTTTGGATTCGGATACGAACAGTACTTC.

The gene calls are TRBV29-1 and TRBJ2-7, with 7 bases identical to TRBD2. Germline V lookup: CDR1 SQVTM, CDR2 ANQGSEA. This CDR3 region has 14 residues. J lost 2 bases, V lost 4 bases, and 8 bases had no gene match. The CDR3 region is CSVGESGTPYEQYF. The CDR3 bases are TGCAGCGTTGGGGAAAGCGGGACCCCCTACGAGCAGTACTTC.

This clonotype was counted ten times or more. Written as DNA, the CDR3 is TGCAGTGCTAGAGAAAACAGGGGAAGCAATCAGCCCCAGCATTTT. It translates to CSARENRGSNQPQHF. The rearrangement joins TRBV20-1 to TRBJ1-5; 7 bases match TRBD1. There are 15 residues in the CDR3. Looked up from germline, CDR1 is DFQATT and CDR2 is SNEGSKA (reference sequence). J was trimmed by 1 base and V by 0 bases; bases with no gene match: 3.

This clonotype was detected ten times or more. The CDR3 DNA reads TGTGCCAGCAGCCTCGTGCCCCTTCGGGGCTACACCTTC. This codes for CASSLVPLRGYTF. The chain carries TRBV28 and TRBJ1-2; D remains unclear. Germline lookup yields CDR1 MDHEN and CDR2 SYDVKM. The CDR3 has 13 residues. Trimming pared 6 bases from V and 8 bases from J, leaving 16 bases between.